These 19 T cell receptor beta chains originate from one sample sequenced in a study of identical twins. From the 5' RACE reads, TCRdb called clonotypes with MiXCR, one entry per CDR3 protein. The sample contains 1.5 million or so distinct CDR3 sequences, roughly 35% of which appear only once. What was sequenced was cord blood. The receptor set was obtained from a newborn girl in good health.

J is TRBJ2-3 and V is TRBV7-2; 10 nucleotides align to TRBD2. The CDR3 is 17 residues long. CDR1 SGHTA and CDR2 FQGNSA come from the germline V gene. V gave up 4 bases and J gave up 2 bases; unmatched junction bases: 9. The CDR3 sequence: CASSSTSGLLNTDTQYF. DNA for the CDR3: TGTGCCAGCAGCTCGACTAGCGGGCTCCTTAACACAGATACGCAGTATTTT.

This sequence joins TRBV10-3 and TRBJ2-5, with 8 bases lining up with TRBD1. The V and J ends lost 6 bases and 4 bases, in that order; junction bases with no gene match: 4. The germline V gene encodes CDR1 ENHRY and CDR2 SYGVKD. CDR3 length: 13 amino acids. The CDR3 DNA sequence: TGTGCCATCAGAACCGACAGGGGAGAGACCCAGTACTTC. Encoded protein: CAIRTDRGETQYF.

This clonotype has only a few counts. CDR3 DNA sequence: TGCAGTGCAAATTGGGACGGCTACGAGCAGTACTTC. Its translation is CSANWDGYEQYF. J is TRBJ2-4 and V is TRBV20-1, with D perhaps matching TRBD1 or TRBD2 (5 bases each). Judging by the DNA end, TRBJ2-7 fits better; the J call may be wrong. The CDR3 runs to 12 residues. Looked up from germline, CDR1 is DFQATT and CDR2 is SNEGSKA (reference sequence).

The table lists this clonotype with many counts. The V gene is TRBV7-2, the J gene TRBJ2-4; TRBD1 matches at 7 bases. This CDR3 has 15 amino acids. Germline V gives CDR1 SGHTA, CDR2 FQGNSA. V lost 7 bases to trimming and J lost 1 base; unmatched junction nucleotides: 7. CDR3 nucleotides: TGTGCCAGCACGCTAACAGGGGTGGCCAAAAACATTCAGTACTTC. This gives the protein CASTLTGVAKNIQYF.

This clonotype has ten or more counts. Here the CDR3 DNA reads TGTGCCAGCAGCCAACTAGGTCCCACAGATACGCAGTATTTT. It is translated as CASSQLGPTDTQYF. The V and J genes are TRBV11-2 and TRBJ2-3; maybe TRBD2 (5 bases). The germline CDR1 and CDR2 sequences are SGHAT and FQNNGV. This CDR3 is built from 14 residues. Trimming removed 5 bases from V and 2 bases from J, with 11 bases in between.

This clonotype was detected a few times. V is TRBV11-2 and J is TRBJ2-5; 8 bases agree with TRBD1. There are 15 residues in the CDR3. Germline CDR1 reads SGHAT; CDR2 reads FQNNGV. Unmatched junction bases numbered 1, after V lost 1 base and J lost 0 bases. CDR3 nucleotide sequence: TGTGCCAGCAGCTTAGCAGGGGGCAACCAAGAGACCCAGTACTTC. This encodes CASSLAGGNQETQYF.

The chain uses TRBV5-1 and TRBJ1-1, with TRBD1 matching over 9 bases. The CDR3 extends over 18 amino acids. Trimming at V came to 3 bases and at J to 1 base, leaving 13 bases not matched to a gene. Germline CDR1 SGHRS, CDR2 YFSETQ. The CDR3 bases are TGCGCCAGCAGCTCACGTCCCGGGACAGGGCTGGGGAACACTGAAGCTTTCTTT. Its protein is CASSSRPGTGLGNTEAFF.

This clonotype was found a few times. V usage is TRBV20-1 and J usage is TRBJ1-1; no definite D call. CDR3 length equals 12 residues. The V gene lost 0 bases and the J gene lost 7 bases, with 9 bases spanning the gap. From germline, CDR1 is DFQATT and CDR2 SNEGSKA (reference sequence). Here the CDR3 reads CSARDGGLEAFF. CDR3 nucleotides: TGCAGTGCTAGAGATGGAGGTCTTGAAGCTTTCTTT.

This clonotype was observed a handful of times. This chain connects TRBV11-2 to TRBJ2-1; 8 bases align to TRBD2. After removal of 6 bases from V and 1 base from J, the junction contained 8 bases not matched to a gene. There are 16 residues in the CDR3. Germline assignment: CDR1 SGHAT and CDR2 FQNNGV. The chain's CDR3 is CASSPRAGASYNEQFF. The CDR3, as DNA: TGTGCCAGCAGTCCCAGAGCGGGAGCTTCCTACAATGAGCAGTTCTTC.

In this sample, this clonotype turned up a few times. The CDR3 protein is CASSLAFFSEADTQYF. The CDR3 DNA reads as TGTGCCAGCAGCTTGGCCTTTTTCAGTGAGGCAGATACGCAGTATTTT. The chain employs TRBV5-6 and TRBJ2-3; D is ambiguous. Germline-derived CDR1 and CDR2 are SGHDT and YYEEEE. Trimming stripped 0 bases from V and 4 bases from J, with 15 bases between. The CDR3 has 16 residues.

This clonotype came up a few times. The junction shows a germline mismatch at one end, possibly a read error. The V call is TRBV6-6, the J call TRBJ2-7; 9 bases match TRBD2. The CDR3 has 14 residues. Germline loops: CDR1 MNHNY, CDR2 SVGAGI (reference sequence). The CDR3 region is CATSLSGGRYEQYF. The CDR3 bases are TGTGCCACCAGTCTTAGCGGGGGCCGCTACGAGCAGTACTTC.

About this clonotype itself: At one end, the junction sequence differs from germline, possibly due to a read error. The chain combines TRBV9 with TRBJ2-6; TRBD1 matches 9 bases. Germline lookup yields CDR1 SGDLS and CDR2 YYNGEE. The CDR3 covers 20 residues. CDR3 protein: CTSSSGTGTPGLSGANVLTF. Here the CDR3 DNA reads TGTACCAGCAGCTCTGGGACAGGGACTCCAGGTTTGTCTGGGGCCAACGTCCTGACTTTC.

This clonotype was seen many times. The junction and the germline gene differ at one end; a read error may be behind it. The genes are TRBV5-1 and TRBJ2-7; D is unclear. Germline V CDR1 and CDR2: SGHRS, YFSETQ. The CDR3 extends over 13 amino acids. CDR3 in amino acids: CASSLELSYEQYF. For the CDR3, the DNA is TGTGCCAGCAGCTTAGAACTCTCCTACGAGCAGTACTTC.

This clonotype was counted only a few times. CDR3 protein: CASSTGGWEKLFF. Written as DNA, the CDR3 is TGTGCCAGTTCCACAGGGGGTTGGGAAAAACTGTTTTTT. This sequence joins TRBV27 and TRBJ1-4; 8 bases align to TRBD1. The germline V gene encodes CDR1 MNHEY and CDR2 SMNVEV (reference sequence). CDR3 length: 13 amino acids. The ends lost 9 bases at V and 8 bases at J; junction bases unmatched: 8.

A few counts support this clonotype. The chain links TRBV2 to TRBJ2-5; no firm D call. Trimming took 7 bases from V and 11 from J, leaving 20 bases between them. This CDR3 has 13 amino acids. In germline, CDR1 is SNHLY, CDR2 FYNNEI. Here the CDR3 DNA reads TGTGCCAGCATGACGACGGCAGTGAAGGAGCAGTACTTC. This sequence encodes CASMTTAVKEQYF.

The genes are TRBV6-1 and TRBJ2-3; 7 positions match TRBD2. Germline loops: CDR1 MNHNS, CDR2 SASEGT. CDR3 length equals 16 residues. Trimming at V came to 0 bases and at J to 6 bases, leaving 9 bases not matched to a gene. CDR3 sequence: CASSEARVSGLDTQYF. In DNA, the CDR3 is TGTGCCAGCAGTGAAGCGCGGGTTAGCGGGTTGGATACGCAGTATTTT.

This clonotype was observed a handful of times. The rearrangement joins TRBV10-3 to TRBJ2-7; D may be TRBD2 (5 bases). Trimming took off 0 bases at V and 5 bases at J, with 8 bases between the two ends. Germline values: CDR1 ENHRY, CDR2 SYGVKD. The CDR3 contains 13 residues. The CDR3 is CAISESTGNEQYF. The CDR3 nucleotides are TGTGCCATCAGTGAGTCGACGGGGAACGAGCAGTACTTC.

The sample holds a few counts of this clonotype. J is TRBJ2-1 and V is TRBV12-3 or TRBV12-4; D possibly corresponds to TRBD1 (5 bases). V was trimmed by 2 bases and J by 8 bases, leaving 10 bases between them. The CDR3 runs to 13 residues. The CDR3: CASSLYQGHEQFF. CDR3 nucleotides: TGTGCCAGCAGTTTATACCAGGGCCATGAGCAGTTCTTC.

The chain joins TRBV27 to TRBJ1-2; a weak D match, TRBD1 (6 bases). Germline CDR1 and CDR2: MNHEY and SMNVEV (reference sequence). V was shortened by 6 bases and J by 0 bases, with 14 bases between the two germline ends. The CDR3 has 15 residues. The CDR3 here is CASRRTALANYGYTF. The CDR3 nucleotides read TGTGCCAGCAGACGGACAGCCTTAGCTAACTATGGCTACACCTTC.